A single sample gave rise to the 27 T cell receptor beta chains below, sequenced in a study of blood T cell repertoires in COVID-19. The assay was immunoSEQ multiplex PCR, and TCRdb's table has in-frame clones only and misses some. The sample lists 250,000 or so clones; 86% were seen once. Sample: peripheral blood. These receptors all stem from a man aged 40-49 years with active or convalescent COVID-19.

Points on this clone: The identical CDR3 is also encoded by other nucleotide sequences in the sample. The V and J genes are TRBV5-1 and TRBJ2-7; unclear D gene. V was trimmed by 0 bases and J by 4 bases, leaving 8 bases between them. The length of the CDR3 is 13 residues. Germline loops: CDR1 SGHRS, CDR2 YFSETQ. This chain's CDR3 is CASSLVAGYEQYF. CDR3 bases: TGCGCCAGCAGCTTGGTCGCAGGATACGAGCAGTACTTC.

The J gene is TRBJ1-1, the V gene TRBV10-3; maybe TRBD1 (5 bases). Germline V gives CDR1 ENHRY, CDR2 SYGVKD. There are 17 residues in the CDR3. V was clipped by 7 bases and J by 1 base, with 22 bases between them. CDR3 nucleotides: TGTGCCATCAATGCCGGGACTGGGCAAATTGGGAACACTGAAGCTTTCTTT. This encodes CAINAGTGQIGNTEAFF.

This chain connects TRBV6-2 or TRBV6-3 to TRBJ2-2, with 11 positions matching TRBD2. The CDR3 length is 17 residues. CDR1 is MNHEY, CDR2 SVGEGT, per germline. J was trimmed by 4 bases and V by 5 bases; bases with no gene match: 9. This CDR3 is CASSAQLAGVLTGELFF. CDR3 in DNA: TGTGCCAGCAGTGCCCAACTAGCGGGAGTGCTCACCGGGGAGCTGTTTTTT.

This chain links TRBV5-1 with TRBJ1-2; TRBD1 matches at 9 bases. J lost 6 bases, V lost 5 bases, and 8 bases had no gene match. The V gene's germline CDR1 is SGHRS and CDR2 YFSETQ. The CDR3 sequence is 14 residues long. CDR3 in amino acids: CASRGGQGSDGYTF. The CDR3 nucleotides read TGCGCCAGCAGGGGCGGACAGGGGAGTGATGGCTACACCTTC. Complete variable domain (other parts from reference TRBV5-1 and TRBJ1-2): KAGVTQTPRYLIKTRGQQVTLSCSPISGHRSVSWYQQTPGQGLQFLFEYFSETQRNKGNFPGRFSGRQFSNSRSEMNVSTLELGDSALYLCASRGGQGSDGYTFGSGTRLTVV.

This clone was seen only once. The rearrangement links TRBV27 to TRBJ2-5; TRBD1 might be the D (6 bases). This CDR3 region has 13 residues. In germline, CDR1 is MNHEY, CDR2 SMNVEV (reference sequence). Trimming removed 3 bases at V and 7 bases at J, with 12 bases between. Here the CDR3 DNA reads TGTGCCAGCAGTTTGGGGGCTTTAGGGACCCAGTACTTC. Translation: CASSLGALGTQYF.

This sequence joins TRBV19 and TRBJ1-6, with 9 bases fitting TRBD1. The CDR3 has 15 amino acids. Germline V CDR1 and CDR2: LNHDA, SQIVND (reference sequence). V gave up 6 bases and J gave up 10 bases; unmatched junction bases: 10. This CDR3 is CASRGTGPSASPLHF. CDR3 DNA: TGTGCCAGTAGGGGGACAGGGCCCTCAGCATCACCCCTCCACTTT.

The chain is built from TRBV1 and TRBJ1-6; whether TRBD1, the table's D call, matches the DNA was not checked. TRBV1 is classified as a pseudogene. The CDR3 is 13 residues long. The CDR3 coding sequence is TGCACCAGCAGCCAGGCAGGGGTCTCACCCCTCCACTTT. Translating it yields CTSSQAGVSPLHF.

This rearrangement joins TRBV12-5 to TRBJ1-5; no clear D. Germline CDR1 reads LGHNT; CDR2 reads FRNRAP. The length of the CDR3 is 15 residues. V dropped 3 bases and J dropped 0 bases, with 9 bases sitting between them. The CDR3 DNA reads as TGTGCTAGTGGTTTCGAGACTTATAGCAATCAGCCCCAGCATTTT. It codes for CASGFETYSNQPQHF.

The chain couples TRBV10-3 to TRBJ1-1; 11 bases are shared with TRBD1. J was trimmed by 6 bases and V by 7 bases; bases with no gene match: 4. CDR1 and CDR2 from the germline V gene are ENHRY and SYGVKD. The CDR3 runs to 13 residues. DNA of the CDR3: TGTGCCATCACTTGGGGACAGGGGGCTGAAGCTTTCTTT. This codes for CAITWGQGAEAFF.

The chain employs TRBV5-4 and TRBJ2-2, with TRBD2 identical over 10 bases. Germline loops: CDR1 SGHNT, CDR2 YYREEE (reference sequence). There are 16 residues in the CDR3. The V segment lost 3 bases and the J segment 1 base; nucleotides outside the gene matches: 3. CDR3 coding DNA: TGTGCCAGCAGCTCTGGACTAGCGGAGAACACCGGGGAGCTGTTTTTT. This encodes CASSSGLAENTGELFF. The entire variable domain, with the rest obtained from reference TRBV5-4 and TRBJ2-2, is as follows: ETGVTQSPTHLIKTRGQQVTLRCSSQSGHNTVSWYQQALGQGPQFIFQYYREEENGRGNFPPRFSGLQFPNYSSELNVNALELDDSALYLCASSSGLAENTGELFFGEGSRLTVL.

J is TRBJ1-3 and V is TRBV13, with a tentative D call TRBD1 (6 bases). This CDR3 is built from 17 residues. CDR1 is PRHDT and CDR2 is FYEKMQ in the germline V gene (reference sequence). Trimming left V 5 bases short and J 4 bases short, with 21 bases between. In DNA form, the CDR3 reads TGTGCCAGCAGCCCCCCCGGGGGGCCGTTTTCGGGAAACACCATATATTTT. As protein: CASSPPGGPFSGNTIYF.

The count of this clone is one. The rearrangement links TRBV6-5 to TRBJ1-4; 10 bases line up with TRBD1. Germline V gives CDR1 MNHEY, CDR2 SVGAGI. There are 14 residues in the CDR3. Trimming removed 7 bases from V and 8 bases from J; junction bases left unmatched: 7. CDR3 coding DNA: TGTGCCAGCATTAGGACAGGGGGACGGGAAAAACTGTTTTTT. It yields the protein CASIRTGGREKLFF.

This clone was counted a single time. This chain connects TRBV27 to TRBJ1-6; weak D call: TRBD1 (6 bases). The germline V gene has CDR1 MNHEY and CDR2 SMNVEV (reference sequence). This CDR3 is 16 amino acids long. V gave up 6 bases and J gave up 5 bases, with 17 bases separating them. CDR3 in amino acids: CASRPLWTEDNSPLHF. In DNA form, the CDR3 reads TGTGCCAGCAGGCCACTCTGGACAGAAGATAATTCACCCCTCCACTTT.

This clone came up a few times. The chain couples TRBV27 to TRBJ2-5, with 14 bases matching TRBD2. Looked up from germline, CDR1 is MNHEY and CDR2 is SMNVEV (reference sequence). V lost 4 bases, J lost 4 bases, and 8 bases stayed unmatched. This CDR3 contains 17 residues. CDR3 in amino acids: CASSSYGTSGRRETQYF. The CDR3 coding sequence is TGTGCCAGCAGTTCTTATGGGACTAGCGGGAGAAGAGAGACCCAGTACTTC.

The genes are TRBV2 and TRBJ2-7; D possibly corresponds to TRBD1 (5 bases). Germline assignment: CDR1 SNHLY and CDR2 FYNNEI. V was cut by 7 bases and J by 1 base, with 14 bases left in between. The CDR3 spans 14 residues. The CDR3, as DNA: TGTGCCAGCACTAGAATGACAGTATCCTACGAGCAGTACTTC. This codes for CASTRMTVSYEQYF.

The V call is TRBV4-1, the J call TRBJ1-6; possibly TRBD1 for D (6 bases). The CDR3 runs to 15 residues. V was cut by 3 bases and J by 9 bases, with 15 bases left in between. Germline values: CDR1 MGHRA, CDR2 YSYEKL. CDR3 residues: CASSHPGGAGSPLHF. The CDR3 DNA reads TGCGCCAGCAGCCATCCGGGGGGGGCCGGTTCACCCCTCCACTTT.

This clone came up once. V gene TRBV15 combines with J gene TRBJ1-1; 10 bases fit TRBD1. CDR1 LNHNV and CDR2 YYDKDF come from the germline V gene (reference sequence). This CDR3 contains 14 residues. V trimming: 3 bases; J trimming: 7 bases; junction bases outside the gene matches: 5. The CDR3 region has the DNA TGTGCCACCAGCAGTCGAGGGACAGGGGATGAAGCTTTCTTT. Translating it yields CATSSRGTGDEAFF.

This chain joins TRBV5-4 and TRBJ2-5; tentative D call: TRBD1 (6 bases). The CDR3 has 14 residues. V lost 0 bases to trimming and J lost 3 bases, with 9 bases between them. Germline CDR1 is SGHNT and CDR2 is YYREEE (reference sequence). The CDR3 sequence is CASSLGGGKETQYF. CDR3 in DNA: TGTGCCAGCAGCTTGGGAGGGGGTAAAGAGACCCAGTACTTC.

J is TRBJ1-6 and V is TRBV3-1 (or the pseudogene TRBV3-2); 7 nucleotides match TRBD1. The V and J ends lost 4 bases and 11 bases, in that order; junction bases with no gene match: 11. There are 15 residues in the CDR3. The germline gives CDR1 LGHDT, CDR2 YNNKEL (reference sequence). DNA of the CDR3: TGTGCCAGCAGCCCCGATAGGGGGCGCCTGACACCCCTCCACTTT. This gives the protein CASSPDRGRLTPLHF.

The count of this clone is one. The chain combines TRBV30 with TRBJ1-6, with D uncertain. Trimming took 8 bases from V and 5 from J, leaving 10 bases between them. The CDR3 contains 12 residues. From germline, CDR1 is GTSNPN and CDR2 SVGIG (reference sequence). In DNA, the CDR3 is TGTGCCAATGCCGGGAATAATTCACCCCTCCACTTT. Protein: CANAGNNSPLHF.

This chain connects TRBV12-3 or TRBV12-4 to TRBJ1-1; a possible D gene is TRBD1 (6 bases). Trimming cost V 3 bases and J 8 bases, with 10 bases left between them. CDR3 size: 12 residues. Here the CDR3 DNA reads TGTGCCAGCAGTTTGACAGGTTTAGAAGCTTTCTTT. Translating it yields CASSLTGLEAFF.

This clone was observed a handful of times. This chain links TRBV28 with TRBJ1-5, with D tentatively TRBD1 (6 bases). The V end lost 3 bases, the J end lost 7 bases, and 16 bases lay between the germline ends. Per germline, CDR1 MDHEN and CDR2 SYDVKM. This CDR3 comprises 15 residues. CDR3 DNA: TGTGCCAGCAGTTTTCCGGGAGGGGGAGGGCAGCCCCAGCATTTT. As protein: CASSFPGGGGQPQHF.

This clone occurred a few times. The chain uses TRBV28 and TRBJ2-4; D not resolved. Germline V gives CDR1 MDHEN, CDR2 SYDVKM. The CDR3 has 16 amino acids. V lost 5 bases and J lost 8, with 22 bases in between. CDR3 coding DNA: TGTGCCAGCAGTATATACAGTGGGTATGGCGTGGACATTCAGTACTTC. Translation: CASSIYSGYGVDIQYF.

The rearrangement links TRBV29-1 to TRBJ1-1; 7 bases match TRBD1. The V gene end was trimmed by 6 bases and the J gene end by 2 bases; junction bases not matched to a gene: 6. The CDR3 totals 13 residues. From germline, CDR1 is SQVTM and CDR2 ANQGSEA. The CDR3 protein is CSVQGVLNTEAFF. The CDR3 coding sequence is TGCAGCGTCCAGGGGGTTCTAAACACTGAAGCTTTCTTT. Combining the CDR3 with reference TRBV29-1 and TRBJ1-1 gives the whole variable domain SAVISQKPSRDICQRGTSLTIQCQVDSQVTMMFWYRQQPGQSLTLIATANQGSEATYESGFVIDKFPISRPNLTFSTLTVSNMSPEDSSIYLCSVQGVLNTEAFFGQGTRLTVV.

The chain carries TRBV19 and TRBJ1-2, with TRBD1 matching 7 bases. The ends lost 7 bases at V and 3 bases at J; junction bases unmatched: 14. The length of the CDR3 is 16 residues. Germline V gene sequence: CDR1 LNHDA, CDR2 SQIVND (reference sequence). For the CDR3, the DNA is TGTGCCAGTAACCGGAGGCGCGAAGGGGGCGACTATGGCTACACCTTC. This gives the protein CASNRRREGGDYGYTF.

The chain is built from TRBV10-3 and TRBJ2-5; maybe TRBD2 (6 bases). The CDR3 contains 13 residues. The germline V and J ends were trimmed by 8 bases and 5 bases, with 15 bases remaining between them. Germline V gives CDR1 ENHRY, CDR2 SYGVKD. Here the CDR3 reads CAISLGGRETQYF. The CDR3 region has the DNA TGTGCCATCTCTCTCGGGGGACGGGAGACCCAGTACTTC.

The chain uses TRBV18 and TRBJ1-4; D is undetermined. The CDR3 sequence is 15 residues long. Germline-derived CDR1 and CDR2 are KGHSH and LQKENI. V lost 6 bases, J lost 0 bases, and 11 bases lay in between. The CDR3 nucleotides read TGTGCCAGCTCCTTCGTGGGCGCAACTAATGAAAAACTGTTTTTT. Residues: CASSFVGATNEKLFF.